The T cell receptor (beta chain) under discussion was sequenced for a study of T cell responses to AZD1222 COVID-19 vaccine. Profiled with immunoSEQ multiplex PCR; TCRdb holds only in-frame clones, not every one. Of 130,000 to 150,000 clones in the sample, 92% were seen once. The material sequenced was peripheral blood, taken on day 0 of AZD1222 vaccination. This sequence originates from an adult in good health.

This chain's CDR3 is CASSLVGGGATPYEQYF. The DNA for the CDR3 is TGTGCCAGCAGCTTAGTAGGCGGGGGGGCGACCCCATACGAGCAGTACTTC. This chain uses TRBV7-2 with TRBJ2-7; 9 bases match TRBD2. Germline assignment: CDR1 SGHTA and CDR2 FQGNSA. J was trimmed by 4 bases and V by 1 base; bases with no gene match: 11. This CDR3 spans 17 amino acids.